This TCR beta chain was found in a study of cytomegalovirus exposure and HLA in healthy donors. Only a few counts were recorded for this clone. Its antigen is currently unknown. Use of 60 Vbeta and 13 Jbeta primers characterized the PCR. In the authors' methods: Per a later analysis, the number of unique TCR beta chains was around 80 million, of which roughly 10 million were shared. Only in-frame clones appear in the TCRdb table, and some are missing; sequencing was by immunoSEQ multiplex PCR. The V and J calls and clone size come from that table; D and trimming were worked out from the DNA. The sample records over 100,000 clones, around 61% being singletons. Study results and caveats: Several of the most significant clusters appeared, in a later analysis, to be linked to common viral pathogens.

This CDR3 region has 14 residues. Germline CDR1 SGDLS, CDR2 YYNGEE. The V gene lost 3 bases and the J gene lost 4 bases, with 13 bases spanning the gap. Sequencing input: PBMCs. The chain couples TRBV9 to TRBJ2-5; perhaps TRBD2 as D (5 bases). This TCR came from a woman aged 25 to 39 in good health and CMV-seronegative. This CDR3 reads CASSEGGWGETQYF. The CDR3 bases are TGTGCCAGCAGCGAGGGCGGGTGGGGAGAGACCCAGTACTTC.